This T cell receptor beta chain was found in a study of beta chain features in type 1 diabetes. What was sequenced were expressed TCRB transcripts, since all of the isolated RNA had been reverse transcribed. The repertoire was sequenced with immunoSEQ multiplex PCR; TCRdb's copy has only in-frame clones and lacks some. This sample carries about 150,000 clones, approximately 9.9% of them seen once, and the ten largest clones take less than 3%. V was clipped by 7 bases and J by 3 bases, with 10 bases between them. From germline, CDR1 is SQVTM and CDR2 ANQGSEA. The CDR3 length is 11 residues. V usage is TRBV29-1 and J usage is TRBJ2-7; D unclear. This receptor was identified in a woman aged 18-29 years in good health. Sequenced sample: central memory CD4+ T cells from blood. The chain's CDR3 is CSASTSYEQYF. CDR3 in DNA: TGCAGCGCCTCAACGAGCTACGAGCAGTACTTC.